The next 2 T cell receptor beta chains were all read from a single sample in a study of T-cell memory formation after mild COVID-19. TCRdb redid the calling of the 5' RACE reads with MiXCR, one entry per CDR3 protein. The sample lists 50,000 to 70,000 distinct CDR3 sequences; less than 15% were seen once. Sequenced sample: PBMCs or a T cell subset sorted from them (not recorded which). These receptors all stem from a man between 18 and 29 years old who had mild COVID-19 (a few samples of this study predate the infection). Cell type and time point are not known.

The sample holds a few counts of this clonotype. V is TRBV6-5 and J is TRBJ2-5; D is unresolved. Trimming took off 0 bases at V and 2 bases at J, with 4 bases between the two ends. The CDR3 contains 13 residues. From germline, CDR1 is MNHEY and CDR2 SVGAGI. The CDR3 reads CASSYSRQETQYF. CDR3 DNA sequence: TGTGCCAGCAGTTACTCCAGGCAAGAGACCCAGTACTTC.

This clonotype is classed as medium-sized (0.01 to 0.1%). The CDR3 coding sequence is TGTGCCAGCAGCTCGATTTCCGGGACCTCCTACGAGCAGTACTTC. This sequence encodes CASSSISGTSYEQYF. This chain links TRBV11-2 with TRBJ2-7, with D possibly called TRBD1 or TRBD2 (5 bases each). Trimming pared 4 bases from V and 0 bases from J, leaving 13 bases between. The length of the CDR3 is 15 residues. Germline loops: CDR1 SGHAT, CDR2 FQNNGV.